One sample yielded the 3 T cell receptor beta chains listed below, sequenced in a study of T cell repertoires in cytomegalovirus infection. No antigen has been identified for these receptors. Each CDR3 protein gets one entry after TCRdb re-called the reads with MiXCR. Among 450,000 to 650,000 distinct CDR3 sequences listed, approximately 40% were seen once. This sample comprised cultured PBMCs, obtained from culture after CMV antigen stimulation. These receptors all stem from a human donor in good health (CMV status not recorded). Some clones in this sample may be carry-over from other donors' samples.

The V gene is TRBV5-1, the J gene TRBJ2-2; D gene ambiguous. CDR1 is SGHRS and CDR2 is YFSETQ in the germline V gene. The CDR3 is 17 amino acids. Trimming left V 1 base short and J 6 bases short, with 19 bases between. CDR3 sequence: CASSLWWKLEDPGELFF. The DNA of the CDR3 is TGCGCCAGCAGCTTGTGGTGGAAATTAGAAGACCCCGGGGAGCTGTTTTTT.

The rearrangement joins TRBV7-2 to TRBJ2-1; TRBD2 agrees at 10 bases. CDR3 length: 17 amino acids. Germline trimming cut 5 bases from V and 3 bases from J; bases unmatched to any gene: 10. CDR1 and CDR2 (germline): SGHTA, FQGNSA. Written as DNA, the CDR3 is TGTGCCAGCAGCCTTTGGGTTAGCGGGAGGAACTACAATGAGCAGTTCTTC. As protein: CASSLWVSGRNYNEQFF.

This clonotype was counted only a few times. The J gene is TRBJ1-1, the V gene TRBV7-2, with a weak D call TRBD1 (5 bases). CDR1 SGHTA and CDR2 FQGNSA come from the germline V gene. Deletions cut 6 bases from V and 2 bases from J, with 13 bases between. The CDR3 sequence is 14 residues long. CDR3 coding DNA: TGTGCCAGCAGTTGGACACCCTTCAACACTGAAGCTTTCTTT. Translation: CASSWTPFNTEAFF.